The present TCR beta chain was sequenced within a study of beta chain features in type 1 diabetes. V dropped 0 bases and J dropped 1 base, with 9 bases sitting between them. This CDR3 comprises 15 residues. The germline V gene has CDR1 MNHEY and CDR2 SVGAGI. The isolated RNA, all of it, was reverse transcribed, so expressed TCRB transcripts were what got sequenced. This table comes from immunoSEQ multiplex PCR, and its TCRdb copy is limited to in-frame clones, with some not included. Of fewer than 200,000 clones in the sample, approximately 8.1% were seen once. Using CD45RO/CCR7/CD25/CD127/CD95/CD27, CD4+ naive, central memory, regulatory and stem cell-like memory cells were sorted.

The source is a man between 18 and 29 years old in good health. The chain couples TRBV6-5 to TRBJ1-1, with D perhaps TRBD1 (5 bases). Source material: central memory CD4+ T cells from blood. Here the CDR3 DNA reads TGTGCCAGCAGTTACTCGAACCAGGGGAACACTGAAGCTTTCTTT. It yields the protein CASSYSNQGNTEAFF.